What follows are 15 T cell receptor beta chains derived from one specimen sequenced in a study of shared clonotypes between healthy human individuals. TCRdb's copy holds only in-frame clones and misses some; the assay was immunoSEQ multiplex PCR. The table includes about 660,000 clones, under 80% detected once. Specimen: memory CD4+ T cells sorted from blood. Subset of the sample: CD45RA-negative fraction. The receptors shown here come from a woman aged 25 to 39 in good health.

The J gene is TRBJ2-7, the V gene TRBV27; weak D call: TRBD1 (6 bases). This CDR3 region has 13 residues. Germline lookup yields CDR1 MNHEY and CDR2 SMNVEV (reference sequence). V dropped 8 bases and J dropped 0 bases, with 11 bases sitting between them. In DNA, the CDR3 is TGTGCCAGCCGACAGGCGGACTCCTACGAGCAGTACTTC. Translation gives CASRQADSYEQYF.

The gene calls are TRBV29-1 and TRBJ2-1; 10 nucleotides align to TRBD2. J was trimmed by 5 bases and V by 2 bases; bases with no gene match: 9. The CDR3 runs to 16 residues. Germline-derived CDR1 and CDR2 are SQVTM and ANQGSEA. The CDR3 DNA is TGCAGCGTTGAACTAGGTACTAGCGGGGATCACAATGAGCAGTTCTTC. Translation: CSVELGTSGDHNEQFF.

This chain links TRBV7-9 with TRBJ1-1, with 12 bases matching TRBD1. The length of the CDR3 is 14 residues. Germline trimming cut 3 bases from V and 11 bases from J; bases unmatched to any gene: 7. Germline V lookup: CDR1 SEHNR, CDR2 FQNEAQ (reference sequence). The CDR3 sequence is CASSLARDRGLAFF. DNA of the CDR3: TGTGCCAGCAGCTTGGCTCGGGACAGGGGGCTTGCTTTCTTT. The complete variable domain, with remaining parts taken from reference TRBV7-9 and TRBJ1-1, reads DTGVSQNPRHKITKRGQNVTFRCDPISEHNRLYWYRQTLGQGPEFLTYFQNEAQLEKSRLLSDRFSAERPKGSFSTLEIQRTEQGDSAMYLCASSLARDRGLAFFGQGTRLTVV.

V gene TRBV9 combines with J gene TRBJ2-7, with D possibly being TRBD1 (6 bases). In germline, CDR1 is SGDLS, CDR2 YYNGEE. CDR3 length equals 15 residues. V dropped 3 bases and J dropped 5 bases, with 18 bases sitting between them. CDR3 bases: TGTGCCAGCAGCGCCCGGCCCGGGACACCCCACGAGCAGTACTTC. It specifies CASSARPGTPHEQYF.

This clone was picked up one time. This chain links TRBV10-3 with TRBJ2-7; no clear D gene. With 6 bases removed from V and 12 bases from J, the gap between germline ends came to 18 bases. The CDR3 totals 12 residues. Germline lookup yields CDR1 ENHRY and CDR2 SYGVKD. CDR3 amino acids: CAISPDLTGRYF. The CDR3 coding sequence is TGTGCCATCAGCCCCGACCTTACCGGGCGGTACTTC.

The rearrangement links TRBV5-1 to TRBJ2-5, with TRBD1 matching over 7 bases. This CDR3 has 15 residues. CDR1 SGHRS and CDR2 YFSETQ come from the germline V gene. Trimming took 4 bases from V and 5 from J; bases not matched to a gene: 11. CDR3 region: CASSAPDRDWETQYF. The DNA for the CDR3 is TGCGCCAGCAGCGCACCCGACAGGGATTGGGAGACCCAGTACTTC.

CDR3 sequence: CASSPMSGGNTGELFF. In DNA, the CDR3 is TGTGCCAGCTCACCTATGAGCGGGGGAAACACCGGGGAGCTGTTTTTT. The rearrangement uses TRBV18 and TRBJ2-2; TRBD2 matches 8 bases. This CDR3 has 16 residues. Germline V CDR1 and CDR2: KGHSH, LQKENI. Trimming took 3 bases from V and 2 from J; bases not matched to a gene: 5.

The chain recombines TRBV6-5 with TRBJ1-5; 8 bases match TRBD1. The CDR3 spans 14 residues. J was trimmed by 7 bases and V by 2 bases; bases with no gene match: 4. The germline CDR1 and CDR2 sequences are MNHEY and SVGAGI. The CDR3 sequence is CASSYDRGGQPQHF. CDR3 DNA sequence: TGTGCCAGCAGTTACGACAGGGGAGGCCAGCCCCAGCATTTT.

The V and J genes are TRBV7-9 and TRBJ2-1; D remains unclear. Trimming left V 2 bases short and J 3 bases short, with 8 bases between. The CDR3 contains 14 residues. Looked up from germline, CDR1 is SEHNR and CDR2 is FQNEAQ (reference sequence). CDR3 nucleotides: TGTGCCAGCAGCTTAAGTGAGTTCTACAATGAGCAGTTCTTC. This gives the protein CASSLSEFYNEQFF.

The chain recombines TRBV7-9 with TRBJ2-7, with TRBD1 matching over 7 bases. CDR1 is SEHNR and CDR2 is FQNEAQ in the germline V gene (reference sequence). This CDR3 contains 14 residues. The V gene end was trimmed by 3 bases and the J gene end by 2 bases; junction bases not matched to a gene: 4. CDR3 sequence (DNA): TGTGCCAGCAGCTTCGAAGGGGGCCCCTACGAGCAGTACTTC. Its protein product is CASSFEGGPYEQYF.

The chain carries TRBV28 and TRBJ1-2, with D maybe TRBD1 (6 bases). V was pared by 4 bases and J by 7 bases, with 13 bases between. This CDR3 contains 13 residues. Germline CDR1 MDHEN, CDR2 SYDVKM. This CDR3 is CASSSNRAVGYTF. The CDR3 region has the DNA TGTGCCAGCAGTTCCAACAGGGCTGTTGGCTACACCTTC.

The DNA of the CDR3 is TGCAGCGTGGGGACAGCTACAGATACGCAGTATTTT. Translating it yields CSVGTATDTQYF. The chain links TRBV29-1 to TRBJ2-3; 7 bases are a match to TRBD1. CDR1 and CDR2 from the germline V gene are SQVTM and ANQGSEA. This CDR3 has 12 amino acids. With V trimmed by 6 bases and J by 3 bases, 3 bases remained unmatched.

The chain has TRBV14 and TRBJ2-1; 7 bases agree with TRBD1. This CDR3 region has 15 residues. V lost 6 bases and J lost 2; bases outside the gene matches: 7. Germline V CDR1 and CDR2: SGHDN, FVKESK. The CDR3 DNA sequence: TGTGCCAGCAGTCTAACCGGGACAGCCTACAATGAGCAGTTCTTC. It encodes CASSLTGTAYNEQFF. The entire variable domain, with the rest obtained from reference TRBV14 and TRBJ2-1, is as follows: EAGVTQFPSHSVIEKGQTVTLRCDPISGHDNLYWYRRVMGKEIKFLLHFVKESKQDESGMPNNRFLAERTGGTYSTLKVQPAELEDSGVYFCASSLTGTAYNEQFFGPGTRLTVL.

This chain links TRBV6-6 with TRBJ2-7, with 8 bases aligning to TRBD1. This CDR3 comprises 14 residues. The germline gives CDR1 MNHNY, CDR2 SVGAGI (reference sequence). V trimming: 6 bases; J trimming: 3 bases; junction bases outside the gene matches: 7. DNA for the CDR3: TGTGCCAGCAGGGGGACAGGCCGCGGCTACGAGCAGTACTTC. Residues: CASRGTGRGYEQYF.

The rearrangement links TRBV27 to TRBJ2-7, with a weak D call TRBD1 (6 bases). With 2 bases removed from V and 3 bases from J, the gap between germline ends came to 11 bases. Germline-derived CDR1 and CDR2 are MNHEY and SMNVEV (reference sequence). The CDR3 is 14 residues long. The CDR3 bases are TGTGCCAGCAGTTTAGCTGGACAGTACTACGAGCAGTACTTC. Protein product: CASSLAGQYYEQYF.